This T cell receptor (beta chain) was captured in a study of shared clonotypes between healthy human individuals. The naive CD8 subset, CD45RO-negative cells positively selected for CCR7, excluded terminally differentiated effector memory CD45RA+ cells. Findings and limits, study-wide: Among non-shared clonotypes, generation probabilities were lower than among those shared by all four donors.

To note about this clone: The target antigen is unknown.

Assay used: immunoSEQ multiplex PCR; TCRdb lists only in-frame clones, some missing. The data contain 600,000 or so clones, about 95% of them singletons. The CDR3 totals 11 residues. Trimming at V came to 8 bases and at J to 8 bases, leaving 8 bases not matched to a gene. Germline V CDR1 and CDR2: DFQATT, SNEGSKA (reference sequence). Sequencing used naive CD8+ T cells sorted from blood. This clonotype was sampled from a woman younger than 45 in good health. This rearrangement joins TRBV20-1 to TRBJ1-2; 7 bases are a match to TRBD1. This CDR3 is CSSRGAEGYTF. In nucleotides, the CDR3 is TGCAGTAGCAGGGGGGCGGAAGGCTACACCTTC.